The rows below give T cell receptor beta chains drawn from one sample of a study of T-cell reconstitution after alpha-beta-depleted transplantation in children. MiXCR, applied by TCRdb to the PCR reads, yields one record per CDR3 protein. Among fewer than 500,000 distinct CDR3 sequences listed, around 46% were seen once. The source material was PBMCs, sampled before TCRalphabeta/CD19-depleted stem cell transplant. The receptors were gathered from a girl aged 2 to 9 with aplastic anemia, due to receive a stem cell transplant. CDR3s include the opening cysteine and the closing phenylalanine or tryptophan. D genes are given only for firm matches. Clone size is given for some rows only: seen once, a few or many times, or a class if the clone is expanded.

v_gene	j_gene	d_gene	abundance	CDR3nt	CDR3aa
TRBV28	TRBJ2-2	TRBD1	few	TGTGCCAGCAGGGTACAGGGGGCGAACACCGGGGAGCTGTTTTTT	CASRVQGANTGELFF
TRBV7-9	TRBJ1-5	.	few	TGTGCCAGCAGCTTAGCGGCTCGGCCCCAGCATTTT	CASSLAARPQHF
TRBV12-3/TRBV12-4	TRBJ2-7	TRBD2	few	TGTGCCAGCAGCGAGAGACTAGCGGGAGTGGGGGAGCAGTACTTC	CASSERLAGVGEQYF
TRBV20-1	TRBJ2-5	.	many	TGCAGTGCTAGATCTAGCGAGACCCAGTACTTC	CSARSSETQYF
TRBV6-6	TRBJ2-2	.	.	TGTGCCAGCAGTTCAACGGGCACCGGGGAGCTGTTATTT	CASSSTGTGELLF
TRBV27	TRBJ1-1	.	.	TGTGCCACCAGCGGGGGCCCGCGGAATTTGGCTTTCTTT	CATSGGPRNLAFF
TRBV28	TRBJ1-2	.	few	TGTGCCAGCAGTTTCCAGAACTATGGCTACACCTTC	CASSFQNYGYTF
TRBV20-1	TRBJ2-3	.	.	TGCAGTGCTAGTCCTCAGCCGACAGATACGCAGTATTTT	CSASPQPTDTQYF
TRBV29-1	TRBJ2-3	TRBD2	.	TGCAGCGTTACTAGCGGCTACACAGATACGCAGTATTTT	CSVTSGYTDTQYF
TRBV14	TRBJ2-6	.	.	TGTGCCAGCACCCGTAAGTCAGGGCCAAGCTCTGGGGCCAACGTCCTGACTTTC	CASTRKSGPSSGANVLTF
TRBV20-1	TRBJ2-3	TRBD2	many	TGCAGTGCTAAAGTAGCGGGGGCCACAGATACGCAGTATTTT	CSAKVAGATDTQYF
TRBV12-3/TRBV12-4	TRBJ2-6	.	few	TGTGCCAGCAGTTTTAAGGGTTATGGGGCCAACGTCCTGACTTTC	CASSFKGYGANVLTF
TRBV5-5	TRBJ1-5	TRBD1	many	TGTGCCAGCAGCGGGACAGGGCACAATCAGCCCCAGCATTTT	CASSGTGHNQPQHF
TRBV10-3	TRBJ1-3	.	many	TGTGCCACCCTAAAGGGAGGGACTGGAAACACCATATATTTT	CATLKGGTGNTIYF
TRBV7-9	TRBJ2-2	.	few	TGTGCCAGCAGCCCTCCGGGGTTGAACACCGGGGAGCTGTTTTTT	CASSPPGLNTGELFF
TRBV15	TRBJ2-1	.	few	TGTGCCACCAGCTCCGAAGAGGCCGTTCAATACAATGAGCAGTTCTTC	CATSSEEAVQYNEQFF
TRBV20-1	TRBJ2-1	.	.	TGCAGTGCAGGGCAGGGGTTAACCTACAATGAGCAGTTCTTC	CSAGQGLTYNEQFF
TRBV20-1	TRBJ2-2	.	.	TGCAGTGCCCCGAGGACCGGGGAGCTGTTTTTT	CSAPRTGELFF
TRBV6-2/TRBV6-3	TRBJ2-1	.	.	TGTGCCAGCAGAATCGCAGGGGGGGCCTCCTACAATGAGCAGTTCTTC	CASRIAGGASYNEQFF
TRBV20-1	TRBJ2-7	.	few	TGCAGTGCTAGTGTTGATCGGGCACCCCTCTACGAGCAGTACTTC	CSASVDRAPLYEQYF
TRBV29-1	TRBJ2-7	TRBD1	.	TGCAGCGTTGAAGTCCCAGGGGGCTCCTACGAGCAGTACTTC	CSVEVPGGSYEQYF
TRBV20-1	TRBJ2-1	TRBD2	few	TGCAGTGGGGGACTAGCCTCCTACAATGAGCAGTTCTTC	CSGGLASYNEQFF
TRBV29-1	TRBJ2-7	TRBD2	.	TGCAGCGTTGCACAACTAGCGGAGCCCTACGAGCAGTACTTC	CSVAQLAEPYEQYF
TRBV10-2	TRBJ2-3	.	.	TGCGCCAGCAGTAGACTCCTAGGCAGCACAGATACGCAGTATTTT	CASSRLLGSTDTQYF
TRBV20-1	TRBJ2-7	.	few	TGCAGTGCTAGAGACTCCCGGGGGCCCTACGAGCAGTACTTC	CSARDSRGPYEQYF
TRBV2	TRBJ2-1	.	once	TGTGCCAGCAGTGAGGTGGCAGCCACCTACAATGAGCAGTTCTTC	CASSEVAATYNEQFF
TRBV7-9	TRBJ1-1	.	many	TGTGCCAGCAGCTTAGCGGAGGGATCAGCTTTCTTT	CASSLAEGSAFF